A single TCR beta chain is shown here with its context. Its specificity is unknown. Combining a sample-barcoded 5' primer with a J-beta primer mix, a second PCR ran for roughly 6 to 12 cycles. Tags on each cDNA molecule came from a template-switch adaptor with 12 random nucleotides. TCRdb reanalysed the 5' RACE reads using MiXCR and keeps one entry per CDR3 protein. The table shows about 1.4 million distinct CDR3 sequences, with 59% occurring only once. CDR1 and CDR2 (germline): ENHRY, SYGVKD. There are 13 residues in the CDR3. V was clipped by 7 bases and J by 3 bases, with 12 bases between them. This specimen belongs to a study of blood T cells in healthy people across ages. Study observations and caveats: Long-lived donors exceeded aged donors in naive CD4+ cells and diversity.

Per sample, no less than 5 micrograms of total RNA were extracted. Sequencing was done on a sample of blood. The V gene is TRBV10-3, the J gene TRBJ1-1; possible D gene TRBD1, 5 bases. This sequence originates from a man aged 18 to 29 in good health. The CDR3 nucleotides are TGTGCCATCAATTCAAGAGGGGACACTGAAGCTTTCTTT. Translation gives CAINSRGDTEAFF.